This TCR beta chain comes out of a study of graft-versus-host responses after intestinal transplantation. For the study at large: Each patient got anti-thymocyte globulin induction, then tacrolimus and steroids for around three years. Study-level points and caveats: Circulating GvH clones peaking coincided with falling HvG clones soon after transplant. Among recipient marrow samples, GvH clones were found; some appeared first in ileum or blood. Within allografts, high graft-versus-host to host-versus-graft clonal ratios were seen among patients with graft-donor T cell macrochimerism.

Sequenced by immunoSEQ multiplex PCR; TCRdb stores in-frame clones only, minus some. Altogether about 120,000 clones are present, 85% to 95% being singletons, with the ten largest covering around 3.3%. Only one count was recorded for this clone. Its specificity is not known. After removal of 3 bases from V and 9 bases from J, the junction contained 15 bases not matched to a gene. Germline CDR1 is MGHRA and CDR2 is YSYEKL. The CDR3 has 17 residues. The chain recombines TRBV4-1 with TRBJ2-1, with 9 bases fitting TRBD2. This sample comprised unstimulated CD8+ T cells sorted from spleen or lymph node cells, obtained before intestinal transplant. This sequence originates from a human donor who received an intestinal transplant. CDR3 sequence (DNA): TGCGCCAGCAGCCATCGGTCGGGACTAGCAAGCCACAGTGAGCAGTTCTTC. As protein: CASSHRSGLASHSEQFF.